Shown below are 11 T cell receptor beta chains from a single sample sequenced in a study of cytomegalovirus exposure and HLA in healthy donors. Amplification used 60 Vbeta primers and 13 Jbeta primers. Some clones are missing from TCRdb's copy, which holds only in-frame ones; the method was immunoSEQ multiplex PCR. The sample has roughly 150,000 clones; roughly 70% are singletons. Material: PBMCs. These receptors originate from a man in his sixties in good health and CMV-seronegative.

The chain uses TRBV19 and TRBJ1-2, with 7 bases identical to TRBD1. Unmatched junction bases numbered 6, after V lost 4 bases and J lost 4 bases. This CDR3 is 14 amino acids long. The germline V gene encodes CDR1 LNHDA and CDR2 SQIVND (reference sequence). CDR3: CASSKPGGVYGYTF. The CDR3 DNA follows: TGTGCCAGTAGTAAACCAGGGGGTGTCTATGGCTACACCTTC.

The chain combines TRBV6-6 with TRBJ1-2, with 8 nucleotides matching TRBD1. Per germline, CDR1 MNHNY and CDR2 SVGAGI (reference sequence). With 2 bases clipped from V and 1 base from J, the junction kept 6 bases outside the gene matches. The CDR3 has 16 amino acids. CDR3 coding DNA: TGTGCCAGCAGTTACGGACAGGGAGCAATTAACTATGGCTACACCTTC. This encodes CASSYGQGAINYGYTF.

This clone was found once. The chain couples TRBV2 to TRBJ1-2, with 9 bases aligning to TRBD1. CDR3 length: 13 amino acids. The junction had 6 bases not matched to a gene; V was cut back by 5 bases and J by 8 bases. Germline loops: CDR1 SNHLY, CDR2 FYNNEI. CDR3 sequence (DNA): TGTGCCAGCAGTCCACAGGGGGCGGGAGGCTACACCTTC. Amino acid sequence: CASSPQGAGGYTF.

The chain's CDR3 is CASSQDESRRASGNTIYF. The DNA for the CDR3 is TGTGCCAGCAGCCAAGATGAGAGTAGGAGGGCTTCTGGAAACACCATATATTTT. The chain has TRBV4-2 and TRBJ1-3; D unclear. Trimming removed 0 bases from V and 1 base from J, with 16 bases in between. Germline V gene lookup returns CDR1 LGHNA and CDR2 YNFKEQ. The CDR3 spans 18 residues.

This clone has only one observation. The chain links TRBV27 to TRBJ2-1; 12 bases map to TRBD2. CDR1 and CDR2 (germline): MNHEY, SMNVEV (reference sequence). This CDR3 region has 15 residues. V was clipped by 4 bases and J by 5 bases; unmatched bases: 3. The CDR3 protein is CASSWTSGDNNEQFF. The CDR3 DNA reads TGTGCCAGCAGTTGGACTAGCGGGGATAACAATGAGCAGTTCTTC.

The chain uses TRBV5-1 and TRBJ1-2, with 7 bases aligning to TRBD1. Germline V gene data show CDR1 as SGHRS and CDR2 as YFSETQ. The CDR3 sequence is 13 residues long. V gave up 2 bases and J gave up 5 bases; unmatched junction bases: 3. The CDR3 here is CASSLAGGYGYTF. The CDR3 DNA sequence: TGCGCCAGCAGCTTAGCAGGGGGGTATGGCTACACCTTC. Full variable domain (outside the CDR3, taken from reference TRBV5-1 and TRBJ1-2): KAGVTQTPRYLIKTRGQQVTLSCSPISGHRSVSWYQQTPGQGLQFLFEYFSETQRNKGNFPGRFSGRQFSNSRSEMNVSTLELGDSALYLCASSLAGGYGYTFGSGTRLTVV.

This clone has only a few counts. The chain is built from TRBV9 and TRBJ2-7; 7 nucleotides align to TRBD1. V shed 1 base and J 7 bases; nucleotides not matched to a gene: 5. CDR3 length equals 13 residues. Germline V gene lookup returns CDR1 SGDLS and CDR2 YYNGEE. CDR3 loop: CASSVTDREEQYF. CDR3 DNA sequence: TGTGCCAGCAGCGTAACCGACAGGGAGGAGCAGTACTTC.

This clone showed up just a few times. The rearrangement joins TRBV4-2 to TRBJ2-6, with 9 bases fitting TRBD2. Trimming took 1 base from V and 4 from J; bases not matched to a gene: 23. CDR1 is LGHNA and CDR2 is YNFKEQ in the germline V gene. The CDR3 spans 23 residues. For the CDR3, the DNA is TGTGCCAGCAGCCAAGGGCCCCAGGGGCGGGAGGGCTTTAATTGGGCCGGGGCCAACGTCCTGACTTTC. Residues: CASSQGPQGREGFNWAGANVLTF.

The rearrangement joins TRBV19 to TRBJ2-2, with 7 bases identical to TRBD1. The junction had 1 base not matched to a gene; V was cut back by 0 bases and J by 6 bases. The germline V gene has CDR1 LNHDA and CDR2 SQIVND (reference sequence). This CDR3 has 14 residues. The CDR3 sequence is CASSIDQGAGELFF. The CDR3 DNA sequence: TGTGCCAGTAGTATAGATCAGGGGGCCGGGGAGCTGTTTTTT.

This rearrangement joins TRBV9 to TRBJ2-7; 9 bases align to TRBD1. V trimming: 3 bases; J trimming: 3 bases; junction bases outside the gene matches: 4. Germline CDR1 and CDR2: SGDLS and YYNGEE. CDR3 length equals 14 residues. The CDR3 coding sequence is TGTGCCAGCAGCGCCGGACAGGGGTACTACGAGCAGTACTTC. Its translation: CASSAGQGYYEQYF.

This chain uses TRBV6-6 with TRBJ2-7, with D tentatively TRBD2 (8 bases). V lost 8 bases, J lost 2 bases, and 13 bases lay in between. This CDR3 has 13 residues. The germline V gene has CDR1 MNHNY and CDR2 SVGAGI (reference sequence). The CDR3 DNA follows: TGTGCCAGCCGGGAGGGGGCCACCTACGAGCAGTACTTC. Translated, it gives CASREGATYEQYF.